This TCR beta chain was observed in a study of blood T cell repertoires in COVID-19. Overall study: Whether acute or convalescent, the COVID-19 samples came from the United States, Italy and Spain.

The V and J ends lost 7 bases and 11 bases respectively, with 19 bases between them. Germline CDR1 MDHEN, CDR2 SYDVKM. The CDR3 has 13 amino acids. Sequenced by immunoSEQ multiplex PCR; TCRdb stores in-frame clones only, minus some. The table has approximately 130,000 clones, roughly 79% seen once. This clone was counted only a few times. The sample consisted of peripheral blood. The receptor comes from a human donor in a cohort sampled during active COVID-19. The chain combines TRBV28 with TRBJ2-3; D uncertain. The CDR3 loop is CASNLLPERRQYF. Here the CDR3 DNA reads TGTGCCAGCAACCTTCTACCCGAGAGGCGGCAGTATTTT.